Listed here are 9 T cell receptor beta chains from one sample, sequenced in a study of T cells in Graves' hyperthyroidism and ophthalmopathy. RNA transcripts were the template for amplifying TCR beta CDR3 regions. Carried out on the TCR CDR3, a first-round RT-PCR used the HTBI primer set. TCRdb processed the multiplex PCR reads anew with MiXCR; each CDR3 protein has one entry. The sample holds hundreds of thousands of distinct CDR3 sequences, about 20% seen once. The sequenced sample consisted of blood. All receptors come from a man aged 30 to 45 with Graves' ophthalmopathy.

About this clonotype: A much more abundant neighbour one base away suggests this may be a read error. The gene calls are TRBV7-3 and TRBJ2-1; D might be TRBD2 (7 bases). This CDR3 is built from 18 residues. V was shortened by 2 bases and J by 10 bases, with 27 bases between the two germline ends. Looked up from germline, CDR1 is SGHTA and CDR2 is FQGTGA. This CDR3 reads CASSLGSSGGGWSGEQFF. CDR3 nucleotide sequence: TGTGCCAGCAGCTTAGGGTCATCGGGCGGGGGCTGGTCAGGGGAGCAGTTCTTC.

This clonotype was counted ten times or more. The V call is TRBV5-1, the J call TRBJ2-7; 8 bases match TRBD2. V gave up 4 bases and J gave up 2 bases; unmatched junction bases: 8. The CDR3 loop spans 15 amino acids. Germline V gene lookup returns CDR1 SGHRS and CDR2 YFSETQ. In nucleotides, the CDR3 is TGCGCCAGCAGCCTAACGGGACTAGATCCCTACGAGCAGTACTTC. Its protein is CASSLTGLDPYEQYF.

The table lists this clonotype with a few counts. CDR3 nucleotides: TGTGCCAGCAGATTATTTGGACAGGGGGCCCGGGAGCAGTTCTTC. Translated, it gives CASRLFGQGAREQFF. The chain recombines TRBV12-3 or TRBV12-4 with TRBJ2-1; 11 nucleotides align to TRBD1. There are 15 residues in the CDR3. V shed 6 bases and J 10 bases; nucleotides not matched to a gene: 11.

The J gene is TRBJ2-1, the V gene TRBV7-6; 13 bases fit TRBD2. Germline-derived CDR1 and CDR2 are SGHVS and FNYEAQ. The CDR3 contains 15 residues. V trimming: 6 bases; J trimming: 7 bases; junction bases outside the gene matches: 6. CDR3 sequence reads: CASSSTSGGGNEQFF. Written as DNA, the CDR3 is TGTGCCAGCAGTTCCACTAGCGGGGGGGGGAATGAGCAGTTCTTC.

Ten or more counts support this clonotype. The V call is TRBV18, the J call TRBJ2-1; 14 bases line up with TRBD2. Trimming removed 3 bases from V and 6 bases from J; junction bases left unmatched: 4. CDR1 KGHSH and CDR2 LQKENI come from the germline V gene. The CDR3 sequence is 16 residues long. CDR3 loop: CASSPAGLAGGNEQFF. The DNA for the CDR3 is TGTGCCAGCTCACCTGCCGGACTAGCGGGAGGCAATGAGCAGTTCTTC.

This sequence joins TRBV13 and TRBJ2-3; D gene ambiguous. CDR1 is PRHDT and CDR2 is FYEKMQ in the germline V gene (reference sequence). V lost 5 bases and J 4 bases, leaving 16 bases between the germline ends. The CDR3 totals 15 residues. The CDR3 here is CASSLRRTSPDTQYF. The CDR3 DNA follows: TGTGCCAGCAGCCTGCGACGGACCTCCCCAGATACGCAGTATTTT.

The chain is built from TRBV12-3 or TRBV12-4 and TRBJ2-2; 11 bases agree with TRBD1. With V trimmed by 6 bases and J by 7 bases, 10 bases remained unmatched. The CDR3 totals 16 residues. The CDR3 nucleotides read TGTGCCAGCAGCCCCAAGGACAGGGGGCTTGGCGGGGAGCTGTTTTTT. Translating gives CASSPKDRGLGGELFF.

V is TRBV6-1 and J is TRBJ2-1; 12 bases agree with TRBD2. Looked up from germline, CDR1 is MNHNS and CDR2 is SASEGT. The CDR3 runs to 14 residues. The ends lost 5 bases at V and 8 bases at J; junction bases unmatched: 4. The CDR3 spells CASSPTSGSYEQFF. The CDR3 bases are TGTGCCAGCAGTCCGACTAGCGGGAGTTATGAGCAGTTCTTC.

The chain is built from TRBV14 and TRBJ1-2, with TRBD1 as a possible D gene (5 bases). The CDR3 runs to 13 residues. The V gene lost 4 bases and the J gene lost 6 bases, with 12 bases spanning the gap. Germline CDR1 and CDR2: SGHDN and FVKESK. Written as DNA, the CDR3 is TGTGCCAGCAGCCCCAGGGTGGGCGATGGCTACACCTTC. It encodes CASSPRVGDGYTF.